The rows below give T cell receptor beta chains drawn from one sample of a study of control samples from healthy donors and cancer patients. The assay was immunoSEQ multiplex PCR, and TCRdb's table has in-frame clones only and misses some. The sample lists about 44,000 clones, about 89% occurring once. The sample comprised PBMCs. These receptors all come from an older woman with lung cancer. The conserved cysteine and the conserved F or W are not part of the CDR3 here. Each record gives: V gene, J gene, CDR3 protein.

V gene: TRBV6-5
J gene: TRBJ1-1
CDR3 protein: ASRGILAEAF

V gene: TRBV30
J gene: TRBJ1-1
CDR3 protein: AWAGTGSEAF

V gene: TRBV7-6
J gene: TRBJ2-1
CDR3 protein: ASSFGGPEQF

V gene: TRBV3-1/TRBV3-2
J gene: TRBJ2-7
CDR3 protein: ASSKTLAGGNEQY

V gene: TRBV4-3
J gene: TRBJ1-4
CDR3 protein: ASSQGGTNEKLF

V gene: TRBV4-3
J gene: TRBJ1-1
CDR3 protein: ASSQEAGNAF

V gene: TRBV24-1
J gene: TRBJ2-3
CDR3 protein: ATSDPGQGYTQY

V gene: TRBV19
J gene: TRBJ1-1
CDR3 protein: ASRGTGAAF

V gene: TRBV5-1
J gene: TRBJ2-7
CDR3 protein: ASRPGSSGYEQY

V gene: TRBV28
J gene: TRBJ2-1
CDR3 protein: ASSFRNEQF

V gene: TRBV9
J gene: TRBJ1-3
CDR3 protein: ASQDGGSGNTIY

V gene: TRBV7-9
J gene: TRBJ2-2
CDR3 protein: ASSSQGSAGELF

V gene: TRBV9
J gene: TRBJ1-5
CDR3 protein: ASSGGTGDRQPQH

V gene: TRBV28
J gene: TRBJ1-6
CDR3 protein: ASSLGGRENSPLH

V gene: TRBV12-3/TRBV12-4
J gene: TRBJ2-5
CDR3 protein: ASSLAGGETQY

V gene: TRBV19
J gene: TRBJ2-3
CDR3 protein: ASSISAPGGTDTQY

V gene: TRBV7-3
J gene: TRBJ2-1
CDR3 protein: ASSPRLAGYNEQF

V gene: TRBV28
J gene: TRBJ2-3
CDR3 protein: ASSLGTTSSTDTQY

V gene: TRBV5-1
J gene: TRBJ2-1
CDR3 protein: ATSEQTAYNEQF

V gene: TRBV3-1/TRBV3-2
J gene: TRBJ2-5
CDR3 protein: ASSQDSGVGETQY

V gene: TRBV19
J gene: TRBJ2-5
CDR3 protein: ASSIPTGGAQY

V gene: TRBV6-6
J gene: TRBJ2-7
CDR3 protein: ASSYSRRGRSYEQY

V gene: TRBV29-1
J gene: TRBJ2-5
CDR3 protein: SVVGGRGSRIQETQY

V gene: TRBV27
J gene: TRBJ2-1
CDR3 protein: ASSQPLGGKNNEQF

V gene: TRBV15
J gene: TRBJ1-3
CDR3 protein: ATSRVGLRLSGNTIY

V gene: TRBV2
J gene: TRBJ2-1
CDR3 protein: ASRISGSVYNEQF

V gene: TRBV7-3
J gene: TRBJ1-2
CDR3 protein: ASSPPVVKMGYT

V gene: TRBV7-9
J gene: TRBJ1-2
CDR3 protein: ASSRIGGGYT

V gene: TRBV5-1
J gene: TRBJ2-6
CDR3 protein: ASSAVAGAGGANVLT

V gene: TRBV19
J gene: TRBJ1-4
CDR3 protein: ASSPHLRGGVGEKLF

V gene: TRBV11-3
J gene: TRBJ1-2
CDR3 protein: ASSSGDRKMANYGYT

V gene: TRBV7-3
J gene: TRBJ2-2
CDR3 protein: ASSPQGGALTTGELF

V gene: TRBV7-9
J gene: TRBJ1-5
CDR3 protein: ASSLGGAPAKPQH

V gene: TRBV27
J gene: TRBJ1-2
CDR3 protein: ASSLGSTNYGYT

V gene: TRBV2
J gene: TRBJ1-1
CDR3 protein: ATRDREAF

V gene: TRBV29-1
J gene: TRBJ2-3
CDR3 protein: SVPVRALTSTDTQY

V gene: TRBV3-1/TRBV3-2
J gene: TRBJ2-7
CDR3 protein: ASSQDIGNEQY

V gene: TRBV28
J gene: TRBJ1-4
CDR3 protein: ATDGGGEKLF

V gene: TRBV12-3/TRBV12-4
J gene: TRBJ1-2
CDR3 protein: ASRPQGGYGYT

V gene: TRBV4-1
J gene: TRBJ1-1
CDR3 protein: ASSHTANTEAF

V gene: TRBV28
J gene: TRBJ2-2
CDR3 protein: ASSWTGRLAYTGELF

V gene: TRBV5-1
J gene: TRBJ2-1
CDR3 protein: ASSYSGLPNHEQF

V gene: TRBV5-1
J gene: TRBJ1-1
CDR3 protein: ASSSPGNTEAF

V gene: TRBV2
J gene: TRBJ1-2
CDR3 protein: ASSDRNYGYT

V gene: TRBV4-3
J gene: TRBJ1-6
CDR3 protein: ASSQDKWSGMGSPLH

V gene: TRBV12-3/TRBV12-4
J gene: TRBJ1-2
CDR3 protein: ASSFTANYGYT

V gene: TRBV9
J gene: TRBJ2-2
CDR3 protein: ASSKTGWTDTGELF

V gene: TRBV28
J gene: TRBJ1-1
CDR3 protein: ASSLRGLNTEAF

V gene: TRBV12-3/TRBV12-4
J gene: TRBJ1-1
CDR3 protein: ASSIRGATEAF

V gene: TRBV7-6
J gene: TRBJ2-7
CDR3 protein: ASSLAYTRERTYEQY

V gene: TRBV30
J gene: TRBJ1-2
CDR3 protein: AWVLDRNYGYT

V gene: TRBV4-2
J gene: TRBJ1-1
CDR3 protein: ASSREAQDYTEAF

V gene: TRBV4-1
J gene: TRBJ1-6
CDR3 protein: ASSQAGTGTSPLH

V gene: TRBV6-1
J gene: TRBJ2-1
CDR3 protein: ASSEGLAGGNEQF

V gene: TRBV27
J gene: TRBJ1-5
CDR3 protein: ASSLSAYSNQPQH

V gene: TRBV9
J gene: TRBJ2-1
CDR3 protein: ASSGTHRRRDSGPNEQF

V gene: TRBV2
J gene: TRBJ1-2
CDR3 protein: ASSDAGVLGGYT

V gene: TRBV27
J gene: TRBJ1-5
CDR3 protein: ASSSGQGAQPQH

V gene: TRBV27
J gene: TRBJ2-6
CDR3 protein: ASSLRGSGANVLT